Following are 24 T cell receptor beta chains from one sample sequenced in a study of T-cell memory formation after mild COVID-19. In TCRdb, the 5' RACE reads were re-called with MiXCR into one record per CDR3 protein. In the table there are approximately 430,000 distinct CDR3 sequences, under 25% of which are singletons. The source material was PBMCs or a T cell subset sorted from them (not recorded which). The receptors shown here come from an adult woman who had mild COVID-19 (a few samples of this study predate the infection). Cell type and time point are not known.

This chain links TRBV7-9 with TRBJ1-1; D not resolved. Germline-derived CDR1 and CDR2 are SEHNR and FQNEAQ (reference sequence). Deletions cut 5 bases from V and 4 bases from J, with 14 bases between. CDR3 size: 14 residues. CDR3 coding DNA: TGTGCCAGCAGCCCCCAGATGGGAGGCACTGAAGCTTTCTTT. The encoded protein is CASSPQMGGTEAFF.

This chain connects TRBV5-1 to TRBJ2-1; D is perhaps TRBD1 or TRBD2 (6 bases each). Germline V gene data show CDR1 as SGHRS and CDR2 as YFSETQ. The CDR3 totals 20 residues. V was cut by 2 bases and J by 0 bases, with 24 bases left in between. The CDR3 region is CASSFFFPGAHARSYNEQFF. CDR3 DNA sequence: TGCGCCAGCAGCTTCTTTTTTCCGGGGGCCCACGCTCGCTCCTACAATGAGCAGTTCTTC.

V and J are TRBV19 and TRBJ1-2; D possibly corresponds to TRBD1 (5 bases). Trimming pared 5 bases from V and 2 bases from J, leaving 24 bases between. Germline lookup yields CDR1 LNHDA and CDR2 SQIVND (reference sequence). The CDR3 has 18 residues. CDR3 bases: TGTGCCAGTAGTTTTTTCGGCACAGGACTCGGACCAAACTATGGCTACACCTTC. This codes for CASSFFGTGLGPNYGYTF.

V and J are TRBV9 and TRBJ2-3; the match to TRBD2 covers 8 bases. CDR3 length: 16 amino acids. Trimming removed 0 bases from V and 3 bases from J; junction bases left unmatched: 6. The V gene's germline CDR1 is SGDLS and CDR2 YYNGEE. DNA of the CDR3: TGTGCCAGCAGCGTAGGTGCTAGCGGGCAAACAGATACGCAGTATTTT. Amino acids: CASSVGASGQTDTQYF.

This clonotype was seen a few times. The rearrangement uses TRBV4-3 and TRBJ1-2; perhaps TRBD1 as D (6 bases). The CDR3 totals 15 residues. Germline loops: CDR1 LGHNA, CDR2 YSLEER. Trimming took off 1 base at V and 2 bases at J, with 11 bases between the two ends. This CDR3 reads CASSQVEGGNYGYTF. The CDR3 DNA sequence: TGCGCCAGCAGCCAAGTCGAAGGGGGGAACTATGGCTACACCTTC.

The rearrangement links TRBV3-1 to TRBJ2-2; D unresolved. The CDR3 has 13 residues. The V and J ends lost 4 bases and 6 bases respectively, with 9 bases between them. Germline V CDR1 and CDR2: LGHDT, YNNKEL (reference sequence). The CDR3 sequence is CASSPTSPGELFF. As DNA, the CDR3 is TGTGCCAGCAGCCCCACGTCGCCCGGGGAGCTGTTTTTT.

CDR3 region: CASSYSGRGGETQYF. The CDR3 DNA reads TGTGCCAGCAGTTACTCCGGCAGGGGGGGAGAGACCCAGTACTTC. The chain is built from TRBV6-5 and TRBJ2-5; TRBD1 or TRBD2 may be the D gene (7 bases each). The CDR3 totals 15 residues. Per the germline V gene, CDR1 is MNHEY and CDR2 is SVGAGI. Trimming cost V 0 bases and J 4 bases, with 12 bases left between them.

This chain uses TRBV2 with TRBJ1-3, with D uncertain. Between the trimmed V and J ends, which lost 2 bases and 0 bases, there was a span of 8 bases. This CDR3 has 15 residues. The germline gives CDR1 SNHLY, CDR2 FYNNEI. The CDR3 spells CASSELQVSGNTIYF. The CDR3 bases are TGTGCCAGCAGTGAATTGCAGGTCTCTGGAAACACCATATATTTT.

This clonotype was picked up a small number of times. At one end, the junction sequence differs from germline, possibly due to a read error. This chain joins TRBV4-2 and TRBJ1-5, with a weak D call TRBD1 (6 bases). Germline-derived CDR1 and CDR2 are LGHNA and YNFKEQ. The CDR3 contains 15 residues. The DNA for the CDR3 is TGTGCCAGCAGCAAAGAAACAGGGCAGTATCAGCCCCAGCATTTT. Translated: CASSKETGQYQPQHF.

This clonotype has a handful of counts. This chain joins TRBV7-8 and TRBJ2-7, with 10 nucleotides matching TRBD2. This CDR3 contains 17 residues. Trimming cost V 0 bases and J 3 bases; bases outside gene matches: 8. Germline assignment: CDR1 SGHVS and CDR2 FQNEAQ. In DNA, the CDR3 is TGTGCCAGCAGCTTAGCGTCCGTAGCGGGAGGCAGCTACGAGCAGTACTTC. Amino acid sequence: CASSLASVAGGSYEQYF.

V gene TRBV29-1 combines with J gene TRBJ2-3; 12 positions match TRBD1. Per germline, CDR1 SQVTM and CDR2 ANQGSEA. V shed 7 bases, J shed 2 bases, and the junction held 4 bases outside the gene matches. The CDR3 runs to 14 residues. In DNA form, the CDR3 reads TGCAGCGCGGGACAGGGGGCGACCACAGATACGCAGTATTTT. It is translated as CSAGQGATTDTQYF.

In this sample, this clonotype turned up a few times. The CDR3 sequence: CAWSVRAANTGELFF. The CDR3 DNA sequence: TGTGCCTGGAGTGTAAGAGCAGCTAACACCGGGGAGCTGTTTTTT. The chain has TRBV30 and TRBJ2-2; D not certain. With 0 bases removed from V and 2 bases from J, the gap between germline ends came to 10 bases. The CDR3 is 15 residues long. Germline loops: CDR1 GTSNPN, CDR2 SVGIG (reference sequence).

This rearrangement joins TRBV18 to TRBJ1-1, with TRBD1 matching over 8 bases. V lost 10 bases to trimming and J lost 4 bases; unmatched junction nucleotides: 8. CDR3 size: 13 residues. Germline V gene lookup returns CDR1 KGHSH and CDR2 LQKENI. In nucleotides, the CDR3 is TGTGCCATCGGACAGGGAATAGGCACTGAAGCTTTCTTT. This gives the protein CAIGQGIGTEAFF.

CDR3 protein: CASSGPRAGDHNEQFF. CDR3 nucleotide sequence: TGCGCCAGCAGCGGGCCTAGAGCGGGGGATCACAATGAGCAGTTCTTC. This sequence joins TRBV5-1 and TRBJ2-1; 8 nucleotides align to TRBD2. Trimming removed 4 bases from V and 5 bases from J; junction bases left unmatched: 11. The CDR3 sequence is 16 residues long. Looked up from germline, CDR1 is SGHRS and CDR2 is YFSETQ.

The sample holds a few counts of this clonotype. The genes are TRBV15 and TRBJ2-3, with 14 bases aligning to TRBD2. CDR1 and CDR2 from the germline V gene are LNHNV and YYDKDF (reference sequence). The trim removed 2 bases at V and 3 bases at J, leaving 10 bases unmatched. The CDR3 consists of 19 residues. The CDR3 protein is CATSRLKRTSGGHTDTQYF. The CDR3 bases are TGTGCCACCAGCAGATTAAAGCGGACTAGCGGGGGGCATACAGATACGCAGTATTTT. The full variable domain, in which reference TRBV15 and TRBJ2-3 provide the parts outside the CDR3, is DAMVIQNPRYQVTQFGKPVTLSCSQTLNHNVMYWYQQKSSQAPKLLFHYYDKDFNNEADTPDNFQSRRPNTSFCFLDIRSPGLGDTAMYLCATSRLKRTSGGHTDTQYFGPGTRLTVL.

The rearrangement uses TRBV12-3 or TRBV12-4 and TRBJ2-7, with 14 bases matching TRBD2. The junction had 7 bases not matched to a gene; V was cut back by 6 bases and J by 6 bases. The CDR3 is 15 residues long. This CDR3 is CASSLPGLAGVEQYF. Written as DNA, the CDR3 is TGTGCCAGCAGCTTACCGGGACTAGCGGGAGTCGAGCAGTACTTC.

This chain connects TRBV9 to TRBJ2-1; 9 bases match TRBD2. The germline CDR1 and CDR2 sequences are SGDLS and YYNGEE. The CDR3 length is 14 residues. Trimming cost V 4 bases and J 5 bases; bases outside gene matches: 4. CDR3 in DNA: TGTGCCAGCAGCCTGACTAGCGGACACAATGAGCAGTTCTTC. Its translation: CASSLTSGHNEQFF.

This clonotype was found a few times. The chain uses TRBV20-1 and TRBJ2-1; D is tentatively TRBD1 or TRBD2 (6 bases each). V lost 5 bases and J 6 bases, leaving 17 bases between the germline ends. Germline CDR1 is DFQATT and CDR2 is SNEGSKA (reference sequence). The CDR3 is 14 amino acids. CDR3 in DNA: TGCAGTGCTCCCTCGGGGGCTAGACTCAATGAGCAGTTCTTC. Its protein product is CSAPSGARLNEQFF.

To note about this clonotype: One end of the junction fails to match germline, which may point to a read error. V usage is TRBV12-3 or TRBV12-4 and J usage is TRBJ2-7; a weak D match, TRBD1 (7 bases). CDR3 length: 13 amino acids. The CDR3 nucleotides read TGTGCCAGCAGCCCCTATGGGGGGACAGATCTTAACTTC. This encodes CASSPYGGTDLNF.

CDR3 coding DNA: TGTGCCATCAGCTCCGGGACTGATGGGAGGAATGAGCAGTTCTTC. Amino acid sequence: CAISSGTDGRNEQFF. V gene TRBV10-3 combines with J gene TRBJ2-1; D is perhaps TRBD2 (6 bases). Germline assignment: CDR1 ENHRY and CDR2 SYGVKD. Trimming took 6 bases from V and 7 from J, leaving 19 bases between them. This CDR3 spans 15 amino acids.

Comment on this clonotype: One junction end does not reproduce the germline sequence, and a read error may be involved. J is TRBJ1-1 and V is TRBV25-1; possible D gene TRBD1, 6 bases. There are 11 residues in the CDR3. Looked up from germline, CDR1 is MGHDK and CDR2 is SYGVNS. This CDR3 is CATTGGTEAFF. The CDR3 DNA is TGTGCTACGACCGGGGGCACTGAAGCTTTTTTT.

The table lists this clonotype with a few counts. The V gene is TRBV20-1, the J gene TRBJ1-6; possible D gene TRBD1, 5 bases. Germline CDR1 is DFQATT and CDR2 is SNEGSKA (reference sequence). The length of the CDR3 is 16 residues. Between the trimmed V and J ends, which lost 5 bases and 0 bases, there was a span of 14 bases. CDR3 amino acids: CSAPPDRSSYNSPLHF. DNA of the CDR3: TGCAGTGCTCCCCCCGACAGAAGCTCCTATAATTCACCCCTCCACTTT.

The chain is built from TRBV9 and TRBJ1-2, with 8 positions matching TRBD1. Per the germline V gene, CDR1 is SGDLS and CDR2 is YYNGEE. V lost 1 base to trimming and J lost 3 bases; unmatched junction nucleotides: 5. The CDR3 consists of 15 residues. The CDR3 sequence: CASSVSNRGYYGYTF. As DNA, the CDR3 is TGTGCCAGCAGCGTATCTAACAGGGGGTACTATGGCTACACCTTC. The full variable domain, completed using reference TRBV9 and TRBJ1-2, is DSGVTQTPKHLITATGQRVTLRCSPRSGDLSVYWYQQSLDQGLQFLIQYYNGEERAKGNILERFSAQQFPDLHSELNLSSLELGDSALYFCASSVSNRGYYGYTFGSGTRLTVV.

This clonotype was observed a handful of times. This chain joins TRBV6-5 and TRBJ2-1; 12 nucleotides agree with TRBD2. Germline loops: CDR1 MNHEY, CDR2 SVGAGI. This CDR3 contains 13 residues. Trimming took 4 bases from V and 10 from J; bases not matched to a gene: 2. The CDR3 DNA reads as TGTGCCAGCAGTTTCGGGACTAGCGGGGAGCAGTTCTTC. As protein: CASSFGTSGEQFF.